The next 20 T cell receptor beta chains were all read from a single sample in a study of OX40 agonist ivuxolimab in advanced cancers. Sequencing was performed with immunoSEQ multiplex PCR; in TCRdb, only in-frame clones are kept and a portion is missing. The sample contains more than 85,000 clones, 90% of which appear only once. The sample was CD4+ or CD8+ T cells sorted from blood, taken in a trial of the OX40 agonist ivuxolimab. All receptors come from an adult with an advanced solid tumor such as melanoma, head and neck, liver or kidney cancer.

The chain combines TRBV4-3 with TRBJ1-4; tentative D call: TRBD1 (6 bases). From germline, CDR1 is LGHNA and CDR2 YSLEER. This CDR3 comprises 15 residues. Trimming pared 0 bases from V and 5 bases from J, leaving 10 bases between. The CDR3 here is CASSQDYRENEKLFF. CDR3 DNA: TGCGCCAGCAGCCAAGACTACAGGGAGAATGAAAAACTGTTTTTT.

V is TRBV7-9 and J is TRBJ2-3; the match to TRBD2 covers 12 bases. The length of the CDR3 is 17 residues. In germline, CDR1 is SEHNR, CDR2 FQNEAQ (reference sequence). Trimming cost V 3 bases and J 3 bases; bases outside gene matches: 7. The CDR3 spells CASSFGGLAGGTDTQYF. The CDR3 nucleotides read TGTGCCAGCAGCTTTGGTGGGCTAGCGGGAGGGACAGATACGCAGTATTTT.

The chain has TRBV14 and TRBJ2-1; TRBD2 agrees at 7 bases. The CDR3 extends over 17 amino acids. Germline-derived CDR1 and CDR2 are SGHDN and FVKESK. The V segment lost 1 base and the J segment 4 bases; nucleotides outside the gene matches: 10. The CDR3 protein is CASSQGVGGRSYNEQFF. CDR3 nucleotide sequence: TGTGCCAGCAGCCAAGGGGTAGGCGGGAGATCTTACAATGAGCAGTTCTTC.

The chain recombines TRBV5-1 with TRBJ2-5; 10 positions agree with TRBD1. This CDR3 contains 14 residues. CDR1 is SGHRS, CDR2 YFSETQ, per germline. The J segment lost 6 bases and the V segment lost 3 bases, leaving 5 bases of the junction unmatched. The CDR3 here is CASSWTGGVKTQYF. The CDR3 DNA reads TGCGCCAGCAGCTGGACAGGGGGTGTGAAGACCCAGTACTTC.

This chain connects TRBV27 to TRBJ2-3; TRBD2 matches 7 bases. The germline V gene encodes CDR1 MNHEY and CDR2 SMNVEV (reference sequence). The CDR3 covers 16 residues. V shed 5 bases, J shed 4 bases, and the junction held 12 bases outside the gene matches. In DNA, the CDR3 is TGTGCCAGCAGTCCCGGCGGGGCCCGGGGGGCAGATACGCAGTATTTT. Translation: CASSPGGARGADTQYF.

The chain couples TRBV4-3 to TRBJ1-4, with 9 bases aligning to TRBD1. In germline, CDR1 is LGHNA, CDR2 YSLEER. This CDR3 is 15 amino acids long. V shed 5 bases and J 8 bases; nucleotides not matched to a gene: 9. This CDR3 is CASSYRTGEREKLFF. In DNA, the CDR3 is TGCGCCAGCAGCTACCGGACAGGGGAGCGAGAAAAACTGTTTTTT.

For this clone: At one end the junction does not follow the germline gene, possibly because of a read error. V gene TRBV28 combines with J gene TRBJ2-7; 10 nucleotides line up with TRBD2. This CDR3 comprises 15 residues. The germline gives CDR1 MDHEN, CDR2 SYDVKM. CDR3 amino acids: CASSLRLAGVWVADF. CDR3 DNA sequence: TGTGCCAGCAGTTTAAGGCTAGCGGGAGTATGGGTGGCAGACTTC.

This chain joins TRBV7-9 and TRBJ1-5; a weak D match, TRBD1 (5 bases). Between the trimmed V and J ends, which lost 7 bases and 2 bases, there was a span of 12 bases. The CDR3 has 14 residues. Germline V gene data show CDR1 as SEHNR and CDR2 as FQNEAQ (reference sequence). The CDR3 DNA reads as TGTGCCAGCACCCAGGGTTCGGGCAATCAGCCCCAGCATTTT. Protein: CASTQGSGNQPQHF.

The V gene is TRBV5-5, the J gene TRBJ1-1; D unclear. This CDR3 has 13 residues. Looked up from germline, CDR1 is SGHKS and CDR2 is YYEKEE (reference sequence). V was clipped by 3 bases and J by 1 base, with 7 bases between them. CDR3 sequence reads: CASSSRPNTEAFF. The CDR3 nucleotides read TGTGCCAGCAGCTCTAGACCGAACACTGAAGCTTTCTTT.

The V gene is TRBV28, the J gene TRBJ1-1; 7 bases agree with TRBD1. This CDR3 region has 14 residues. The V and J ends lost 2 bases and 5 bases, in that order; junction bases with no gene match: 5. Germline V gene sequence: CDR1 MDHEN, CDR2 SYDVKM. CDR3 sequence (DNA): TGTGCCAGCAGTTTAGAGGGGGCGCTTACTGAAGCTTTCTTT. This codes for CASSLEGALTEAFF. The full variable domain, in which reference TRBV28 and TRBJ1-1 provide the parts outside the CDR3, is DVKVTQSSRYLVKRTGEKVFLECVQDMDHENMFWYRQDPGLGLRLIYFSYDVKMKEKGDIPEGYSVSREKKERFSLILESASTNQTSMYLCASSLEGALTEAFFGQGTRLTVV.

The chain links TRBV5-4 to TRBJ2-7, with TRBD1 matching 9 bases. The germline gives CDR1 SGHNT, CDR2 YYREEE (reference sequence). CDR3 length: 14 amino acids. Trimming at V came to 4 bases and at J to 3 bases, leaving 5 bases not matched to a gene. CDR3: CASSGGQGYYEQYF. DNA for the CDR3: TGTGCCAGCAGCGGGGGACAGGGCTACTACGAGCAGTACTTC.

This chain links TRBV5-1 with TRBJ2-2; D remains unclear. This CDR3 comprises 15 residues. The V and J ends lost 4 bases and 7 bases respectively, with 17 bases between them. Germline V lookup: CDR1 SGHRS, CDR2 YFSETQ. CDR3 protein: CASSPSRPQYGELFF. Here the CDR3 DNA reads TGCGCCAGCAGCCCGTCCAGGCCCCAATACGGGGAGCTGTTTTTT.

On this clone itself: Other DNA variants within this sample encode the same CDR3. The chain links TRBV5-1 to TRBJ2-7; D is possibly TRBD1 (6 bases). The germline gives CDR1 SGHRS, CDR2 YFSETQ. The CDR3 contains 14 residues. Trimming took off 1 base at V and 2 bases at J, with 10 bases between the two ends. CDR3 sequence reads: CASSLIQGTYEQYF. CDR3 in DNA: TGCGCCAGCAGCTTGATACAGGGAACCTACGAGCAGTACTTC. The variable domain in full, completed from reference TRBV5-1 and TRBJ2-7, reads KAGVTQTPRYLIKTRGQQVTLSCSPISGHRSVSWYQQTPGQGLQFLFEYFSETQRNKGNFPGRFSGRQFSNSRSEMNVSTLELGDSALYLCASSLIQGTYEQYFGPGTRLTVT.

This chain joins TRBV7-7 and TRBJ2-1, with D tentatively TRBD1 (5 bases). Looked up from germline, CDR1 is SSHAT and CDR2 is FNYEAQ (reference sequence). This CDR3 is 14 amino acids long. Between the trimmed V and J ends, which lost 1 base and 8 bases, there was a span of 12 bases. This CDR3 reads CASSLGGGIDEQFF. The CDR3 DNA follows: TGTGCCAGCAGCTTAGGGGGCGGAATCGATGAGCAGTTCTTC.

In this sample, this clone turned up once. Other DNA sequences in the sample encode the same CDR3. The chain employs TRBV11-2 and TRBJ2-7; TRBD1 matches at 9 bases. The CDR3 runs 14 residues. Germline V gene lookup returns CDR1 SGHAT and CDR2 FQNNGV. The V gene end was trimmed by 5 bases and the J gene end by 3 bases; junction bases not matched to a gene: 5. CDR3: CASSNRGPGYEQYF. CDR3 sequence (DNA): TGTGCCAGCAGCAACAGGGGGCCGGGCTACGAGCAGTACTTC.

Only one count was recorded for this clone. V gene TRBV10-2 combines with J gene TRBJ2-3, with D possibly matching TRBD1 (5 bases). V dropped 7 bases and J dropped 4 bases, with 12 bases sitting between them. This CDR3 contains 13 residues. CDR1 is WSHSY, CDR2 SAAADI, per germline. The CDR3 coding sequence is TGCGCCAGCACTCAGGGTGGTGCAGATACGCAGTATTTT. It is translated as CASTQGGADTQYF.

J is TRBJ2-2 and V is TRBV5-1, with TRBD1 identical over 8 bases. J lost 4 bases, V lost 0 bases, and 20 bases had no gene match. The CDR3 sequence is 21 residues long. CDR1 and CDR2 from the germline V gene are SGHRS and YFSETQ. CDR3 nucleotides: TGCGCCAGCAGCTTGGCGGGGACAGGCTTCTTCGGCAGAAGGTCCACCGGGGAGCTGTTTTTT. It is translated as CASSLAGTGFFGRRSTGELFF.

This chain connects TRBV5-6 to TRBJ2-3; 7 bases are a match to TRBD1. The CDR3 is 17 residues long. The V gene end was trimmed by 0 bases and the J gene end by 0 bases; junction bases not matched to a gene: 7. Germline-derived CDR1 and CDR2 are SGHDT and YYEEEE. This CDR3 reads CASSLERGRASTDTQYF. The CDR3 nucleotides are TGTGCCAGCAGCTTGGAGAGGGGGCGGGCGAGCACAGATACGCAGTATTTT. Combining the CDR3 with reference TRBV5-6 and TRBJ2-3 gives the whole variable domain DAGVTQSPTHLIKTRGQQVTLRCSPKSGHDTVSWYQQALGQGPQFIFQYYEEEERQRGNFPDRFSGHQFPNYSSELNVNALLLGDSALYLCASSLERGRASTDTQYFGPGTRLTVL.

The rearrangement uses TRBV6-6 and TRBJ1-5, with 7 bases fitting TRBD1. CDR3 length: 13 residues. The junction had 5 bases not matched to a gene; V was cut back by 5 bases and J by 7 bases. Germline V gives CDR1 MNHNY, CDR2 SVGAGI (reference sequence). This CDR3 is CASSRQGFQPQHF. The CDR3 DNA reads TGTGCCAGCAGTCGACAGGGCTTCCAGCCCCAGCATTTT.

The CDR3 DNA reads as TGTGCCAGCAGCTTATCGCGGAGCACAGATACGCAGTATTTT. This gives the protein CASSLSRSTDTQYF. V is TRBV7-6 and J is TRBJ2-3; D remains ambiguous. The V end lost 2 bases, the J end lost 0 bases, and 6 bases lay between the germline ends. This CDR3 spans 14 amino acids. Per germline, CDR1 SGHVS and CDR2 FNYEAQ.